Shown below are 29 T cell receptor beta chains from a single sample sequenced in a study of sequential checkpoint blockade in melanoma. Sequencing was performed with immunoSEQ multiplex PCR; in TCRdb, only in-frame clones are kept and a portion is missing. Of 1,500 to 2,000 clones in the sample, under 20% were seen once. Treatment specified: randomized to nivolumab then ipilimumab (arm A) or the reverse (arm B). The sequencing here drew on tumor tissue (inferred from file names), taken from a patient given nivolumab and ipilimumab in sequence. Receptors originate from a human donor with melanoma.

This clone was found a few times. The genes are TRBV28 and TRBJ2-1; D is tentatively TRBD1 or TRBD2 (5 bases each). CDR1 and CDR2 (germline): MDHEN, SYDVKM. CDR3 length equals 15 residues. Trimming shortened V by 5 bases and J by 7 bases, and 18 bases separated the two germline ends. This CDR3 is CASSAGTRGYNEQFF. The CDR3 DNA reads TGTGCCAGCAGTGCCGGGACCCGGGGATATAATGAGCAGTTCTTC.

This clone occurred a few times. This rearrangement joins TRBV9 to TRBJ2-2; 8 bases align to TRBD1. The CDR3 spans 16 residues. After removal of 3 bases from V and 1 base from J, the junction contained 5 bases not matched to a gene. Germline assignment: CDR1 SGDLS and CDR2 YYNGEE. Written as DNA, the CDR3 is TGTGCCAGCAGCGGTGGGGACAGGATGAACACCGGGGAGCTGTTTTTT. The encoded protein is CASSGGDRMNTGELFF.

This sequence joins TRBV21-1 and TRBJ1-2; the table's TRBD1 call for D was not verified on the DNA. TRBV21-1 is a pseudogene segment. The CDR3 spans 18 residues. CDR3 DNA sequence: TGTGCCAGCAGCCTAGGACAGGGCCTAAGTAGCCTTACATATGGCTACACCTTC. Translation gives CASSLGQGLSSLTYGYTF.

This clone was counted ten times or more. J is TRBJ2-6 and V is TRBV11-3, with TRBD2 identical over 11 bases. In germline, CDR1 is SGHNT, CDR2 YENEEA. The CDR3 has 18 residues. J gave up 0 bases and V 5 bases, and 6 bases lay outside the gene matches. The CDR3 DNA is TGTGCCAGCAGCCCACTAGCGGGAGTCCCCTCTGGGGCCAACGTCCTGACTTTC. Translation gives CASSPLAGVPSGANVLTF.

The chain recombines TRBV6-8 with TRBJ1-1, with D uncertain. V lost 4 bases and J 3 bases, leaving 18 bases between the germline ends. The CDR3 contains 16 residues. The germline gives CDR1 MNHGY, CDR2 SAAAGT. The CDR3 reads CASSSSRYHRYTEAFF. Written as DNA, the CDR3 is TGTGCCAGCAGTTCCTCCCGGTACCATAGATACACTGAAGCTTTCTTT.

This chain's CDR3 is CSVERLAGTYEQYF. CDR3 nucleotide sequence: TGCAGCGTTGAAAGGCTAGCGGGGACCTACGAGCAGTACTTC. The V and J genes are TRBV29-1 and TRBJ2-7; 9 positions agree with TRBD2. Germline V lookup: CDR1 SQVTM, CDR2 ANQGSEA. With V trimmed by 2 bases and J by 2 bases, 4 bases remained unmatched. CDR3 length: 14 amino acids.

The chain has TRBV6-8 and TRBJ2-7; either TRBD1 or TRBD2 may supply D (5 bases each). Per germline, CDR1 MNHGY and CDR2 SAAAGT. Trimming took 2 bases from V and 0 from J, leaving 8 bases between them. This CDR3 spans 14 amino acids. CDR3 nucleotide sequence: TGTGCCAGCAGTTACAGAGGGGCCTCCTACGAGCAGTACTTC. It specifies CASSYRGASYEQYF.

The V call is TRBV25-1, the J call TRBJ2-3, with a weak D call TRBD1 (5 bases). The CDR3 totals 15 residues. CDR1 and CDR2 from the germline V gene are MGHDK and SYGVNS. With 9 bases removed from V and 6 bases from J, the gap between germline ends came to 22 bases. The CDR3 nucleotides read TGTGCCAGTATCGCACTCGGACATACTGGGGATACGCAGTATTTT. Protein: CASIALGHTGDTQYF.

The chain is built from TRBV6-8 and TRBJ2-3, with TRBD2 matching over 12 bases. This CDR3 contains 15 residues. CDR1 and CDR2 from the germline V gene are MNHGY and SAAAGT. The junction had 6 bases not matched to a gene; V was cut back by 5 bases and J by 6 bases. The CDR3 reads CASSLLAGGGDTQYF. The CDR3 DNA reads as TGTGCCAGCAGTCTACTAGCGGGAGGTGGCGATACGCAGTATTTT.

This clone was seen a few times. This chain joins TRBV6-8 and TRBJ2-1, with D possibly TRBD1 on 6 matching bases. Germline CDR1 and CDR2: MNHGY and SAAAGT. This CDR3 has 15 amino acids. V lost 5 bases and J lost 3, with 14 bases in between. CDR3 sequence: CASSDNPDSYNEQFF. The DNA of the CDR3 is TGTGCCAGCAGTGACAATCCGGACAGCTACAATGAGCAGTTCTTC.

In this sample, this clone is medium-sized. This chain connects TRBV6-8 to TRBJ2-4; 7 positions match TRBD2. J was trimmed by 7 bases and V by 4 bases; bases with no gene match: 19. CDR1 is MNHGY, CDR2 SAAAGT, per germline. CDR3 size: 18 residues. The CDR3 loop reads CASSFSGLPDSEGNIQYF. CDR3 DNA sequence: TGTGCCAGCAGTTTCTCGGGACTACCCGACTCGGAGGGGAACATTCAGTACTTC.

The chain carries TRBV19 and TRBJ2-3; TRBD2 might be the D (6 bases). Germline CDR1 is LNHDA and CDR2 is SQIVND (reference sequence). The CDR3 runs 20 residues. V lost 2 bases and J 0 bases, leaving 24 bases between the germline ends. CDR3: CASSIWSGLAYGTSTDTQYF. As DNA, the CDR3 is TGTGCCAGTAGTATATGGTCGGGACTTGCTTACGGCACTAGCACAGATACGCAGTATTTT.

This clone was observed a handful of times. The gene calls are TRBV11-3 and TRBJ2-7; a weak D match, TRBD2 (6 bases). This CDR3 has 17 amino acids. The V and J ends lost 0 bases and 4 bases respectively, with 19 bases between them. Germline V gene sequence: CDR1 SGHNT, CDR2 YENEEA. The CDR3 DNA reads as TGTGCCAGCAGCTTAGATTTGGGTTCTTTAGGAGGGTACGAGCAGTACTTC. Protein product: CASSLDLGSLGGYEQYF.

The chain joins TRBV28 to TRBJ1-2; no reliable D call. Trimming pared 2 bases from V and 8 bases from J, leaving 9 bases between. Germline V gives CDR1 MDHEN, CDR2 SYDVKM. This CDR3 has 12 amino acids. This chain's CDR3 is CASSLGWRGYTF. CDR3 in DNA: TGTGCCAGCAGTTTAGGTTGGAGGGGCTACACCTTC.

This clone was detected only a few times. The J gene is TRBJ2-1, the V gene TRBV11-3, with D tentatively TRBD2 (9 bases). Per the germline V gene, CDR1 is SGHNT and CDR2 is YENEEA. There are 16 residues in the CDR3. The ends were cut back, 5 bases at V and 10 bases at J, with 24 bases in the middle. CDR3 amino acids: CASSRRTGLGLAEQFF. The CDR3 DNA reads as TGTGCCAGCAGCCGCCGGACAGGGCTCGGACTAGCGGAGCAGTTCTTC.

This clone was counted a few times. This rearrangement joins TRBV6-8 to TRBJ2-3; the D is unclear. The germline CDR1 and CDR2 sequences are MNHGY and SAAAGT. Trimming cost V 1 base and J 0 bases, with 14 bases left between them. The CDR3 extends over 17 amino acids. The CDR3 DNA sequence: TGTGCCAGCAGTTACTTGGATGGGATACCTAGCACAGATACGCAGTATTTT. Amino acid sequence: CASSYLDGIPSTDTQYF.

This clone appeared a few times. This rearrangement joins TRBV10-3 to TRBJ1-4; no clear D gene. This CDR3 region has 14 residues. Per germline, CDR1 ENHRY and CDR2 SYGVKD. V lost 2 bases and J 2 bases, leaving 6 bases between the germline ends. The DNA of the CDR3 is TGTGCCATCAGTGAGGGGAGGACTAATGAAAAACTGTTTTTT. Its translation: CAISEGRTNEKLFF.

The chain joins TRBV5-1 to TRBJ2-1; TRBD1 matches at 8 bases. From germline, CDR1 is SGHRS and CDR2 YFSETQ. Trimming took 3 bases from V and 1 from J; bases not matched to a gene: 3. The CDR3 has 15 residues. The DNA for the CDR3 is TGCGCCAGCAGCTCCGGGACAGGATCCTACAATGAGCAGTTCTTC. It yields the protein CASSSGTGSYNEQFF.

The V gene is TRBV28, the J gene TRBJ2-2; D not resolved. The CDR3 extends over 13 amino acids. Germline loops: CDR1 MDHEN, CDR2 SYDVKM. Trimming took 6 bases from V and 3 from J, leaving 8 bases between them. The CDR3 loop reads CASRQLDTGELFF. CDR3 nucleotide sequence: TGTGCCAGCAGGCAGTTAGACACCGGGGAGCTGTTTTTT.

This chain links TRBV14 with TRBJ1-1; 11 nucleotides match TRBD1. J gave up 2 bases and V 5 bases, and 4 bases lay outside the gene matches. Germline V CDR1 and CDR2: SGHDN, FVKESK. The CDR3 loop spans 15 amino acids. CDR3 region: CASSDWTGGNTEAFF. Written as DNA, the CDR3 is TGTGCCAGCAGCGACTGGACAGGGGGCAACACTGAAGCTTTCTTT. The full variable domain, completed using reference TRBV14 and TRBJ1-1, is EAGVTQFPSHSVIEKGQTVTLRCDPISGHDNLYWYRRVMGKEIKFLLHFVKESKQDESGMPNNRFLAERTGGTYSTLKVQPAELEDSGVYFCASSDWTGGNTEAFFGQGTRLTVV.

By sample fraction, this clone is medium-sized. The chain has TRBV11-3 and TRBJ2-4; maybe TRBD2 (5 bases). The CDR3 is 14 amino acids. The germline V and J ends were trimmed by 1 base and 5 bases, with 9 bases remaining between them. Germline V gives CDR1 SGHNT, CDR2 YENEEA. This CDR3 reads CASSLGLAQNIQYF. CDR3 coding DNA: TGTGCCAGCAGCTTAGGTCTAGCACAAAACATTCAGTACTTC.

This sequence joins TRBV1 and TRBJ2-7; TRBD2, the D gene given by the table, was not confirmed from the DNA. TRBV1 corresponds to a pseudogene. The length of the CDR3 is 16 residues. The CDR3, as DNA: TGCACCACCAAGGGCCTAGCGGGAGGGCCACTGGACGAGCAGTACTTC. Protein sequence: CTTKGLAGGPLDEQYF.

This clone is medium-sized by share. The rearrangement uses TRBV11-3 and TRBJ2-5; TRBD2 agrees at 10 bases. V lost 5 bases, J lost 1 base, and 1 base stayed unmatched. Per the germline V gene, CDR1 is SGHNT and CDR2 is YENEEA. The CDR3 has 14 amino acids. The CDR3 is CASSPSGGQETQYF. Here the CDR3 DNA reads TGTGCCAGCAGCCCTAGCGGGGGCCAAGAGACCCAGTACTTC.

Remarks on this clone: An end of the junction does not agree with germline; a read error may underlie this. The rearrangement links TRBV10-2 to TRBJ2-4; 7 nucleotides align to TRBD2. This CDR3 has 13 amino acids. Germline values: CDR1 WSHSY, CDR2 SAAADI. CDR3 in DNA: TGCGCCAGCAGTGACGCAACTAGCGACACGGAGGACTTC. This sequence encodes CASSDATSDTEDF.

This chain connects TRBV28 to TRBJ1-1; a weak D match, TRBD1 (5 bases). V was pared by 7 bases and J by 1 base, with 16 bases between. In germline, CDR1 is MDHEN, CDR2 SYDVKM. The CDR3 totals 15 residues. Here the CDR3 reads CASTWGGAGNTEAFF. Here the CDR3 DNA reads TGTGCCAGCACATGGGGCGGGGCGGGGAACACTGAAGCTTTCTTT.

By share, this clone counts as medium-sized (0.01 to 0.1%). The chain links TRBV6-8 to TRBJ1-2; no clear D. V lost 5 bases, J lost 6 bases, and 16 bases lay in between. From germline, CDR1 is MNHGY and CDR2 SAAAGT. The CDR3 spans 14 residues. In nucleotides, the CDR3 is TGTGCCAGCAGTAAGGACGGGATACCTAATGGCTACACCTTC. Translation gives CASSKDGIPNGYTF.

This clone was seen a few times. Here the CDR3 DNA reads TGTGCCAGCTCACTGTCCTCAGGGGAGCAGTATTTT. Protein sequence: CASSLSSGEQYF. The chain joins TRBV18 to TRBJ2-3, with D perhaps matching TRBD1 (6 bases). CDR3 length equals 12 residues. Germline V gives CDR1 KGHSH, CDR2 LQKENI. V lost 4 bases, J lost 11 bases, and 13 bases lay in between.

V is TRBV11-3 and J is TRBJ2-7; TRBD2 matches 9 bases. Trimming at V came to 6 bases and at J to 6 bases, leaving 9 bases not matched to a gene. From germline, CDR1 is SGHNT and CDR2 YENEEA. CDR3 length: 14 residues. CDR3 sequence: CASSYRAGGREQYF. The CDR3 nucleotides read TGTGCCAGCAGTTACCGTGCGGGGGGGCGCGAGCAGTACTTC.

This clone was recorded a few times. The CDR3 region has the DNA TGTGCCAGCAGCCCGAGCTCCAGGCCCTACAATGAGCAGTTCTTC. It specifies CASSPSSRPYNEQFF. The chain joins TRBV28 to TRBJ2-1; no definite D call. The CDR3 is 15 residues long. V was clipped by 6 bases and J by 2 bases, with 14 bases between them. The germline gives CDR1 MDHEN, CDR2 SYDVKM.